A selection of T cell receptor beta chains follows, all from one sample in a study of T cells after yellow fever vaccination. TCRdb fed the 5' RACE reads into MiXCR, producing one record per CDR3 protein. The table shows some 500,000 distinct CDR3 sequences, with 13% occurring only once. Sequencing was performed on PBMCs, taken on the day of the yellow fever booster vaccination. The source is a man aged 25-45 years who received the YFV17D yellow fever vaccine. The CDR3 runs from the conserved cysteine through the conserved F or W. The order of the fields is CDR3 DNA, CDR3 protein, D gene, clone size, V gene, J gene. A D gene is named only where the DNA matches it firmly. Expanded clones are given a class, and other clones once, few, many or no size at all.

TGCAGCGTAGGAAGCGGGAGAAACTACGAGCAGTACTTC	CSVGSGRNYEQYF	TRBD2	-	TRBV29-1	TRBJ2-7
TGTGCCAGCAGTTTAGGACAGGGGGCCTACGAGCAGTACTTC	CASSLGQGAYEQYF	TRBD1	many	TRBV7-2	TRBJ2-7
TGTGCCAGCTCCTTCACCCTTGGGACAGGTGGGACTGAAGCTTTCTTT	CASSFTLGTGGTEAFF	TRBD1	-	TRBV18	TRBJ1-1
TGTGCCAGCAGTTTATGGGAGGGAAGCTCTGGAAACACCATATATTTT	CASSLWEGSSGNTIYF	-	few	TRBV12-3/TRBV12-4	TRBJ1-3
TGTGCCAGCAGCGGTGGAGGGCAGGGGGGTTACGAGCAGTACTTC	CASSGGGQGGYEQYF	-	-	TRBV28	TRBJ2-7
TGCAGCGTTCACCGGGACCCTGTAGCCCAGTACTTC	CSVHRDPVAQYF	-	-	TRBV29-1	TRBJ2-5
TGTGCCAGCAGCTTAGTCATGGTGACAGCGATCTCCTACGAGCAGTACTTC	CASSLVMVTAISYEQYF	-	few	TRBV7-2	TRBJ2-7
TGCAGTGCCCCAGGGACTGACCAAGAGACCCAGTACTTC	CSAPGTDQETQYF	-	-	TRBV20-1	TRBJ2-5
TGTGCCAGCGCGGGGACTAGCGTGTCGTCTGAGCAGTTCTTC	CASAGTSVSSEQFF	TRBD2	-	TRBV7-2	TRBJ2-1
TGTGCCAGCAGCCTTGCCGGGACAGGGGACGGCTACACCTTC	CASSLAGTGDGYTF	TRBD1	-	TRBV4-2	TRBJ1-2
TGTGCCAGCCTTCCGGTCGGGACAGTGCGGAATGGCTACACCTTC	CASLPVGTVRNGYTF	TRBD1	-	TRBV12-3/TRBV12-4	TRBJ1-2
TGCAGCGTTGACACCCCTAGCACAGATACGCAGTATTTT	CSVDTPSTDTQYF	-	-	TRBV29-1	TRBJ2-3
TGCGCCAGCAGCCCGGGGGCAGTAACTAGCACAGATACGCAGTATTTT	CASSPGAVTSTDTQYF	-	-	TRBV4-3	TRBJ2-3
TGTGCCAGCAGCCCCACAACAGGGTTTTGGGACGAGCAGTACTTC	CASSPTTGFWDEQYF	-	many	TRBV11-2	TRBJ2-7
TGTGCCAGCAGCAAATCGGACAGGCCTTTTGAAGCTTTCTTT	CASSKSDRPFEAFF	TRBD1	-	TRBV7-9	TRBJ1-1
TGTGCCAGCAGCTGGGGACAGACCATGAACACTGAAGCTTTCTTT	CASSWGQTMNTEAFF	TRBD1	few	TRBV7-2	TRBJ1-1
TGTGCCAGCTCCGCCCTTAGCGGGGGCAATGAGCAGTTCTTC	CASSALSGGNEQFF	TRBD2	-	TRBV6-1	TRBJ2-1
TGTGCCAGCCTTCAGAGGGTGACTGAAGCTTTCTTT	CASLQRVTEAFF	-	-	TRBV18	TRBJ1-1
TGTGCCAGCAGTTACTCTCCAGGGTGGGAACCTGGGGCCAACGTCCTGACTTTC	CASSYSPGWEPGANVLTF	-	-	TRBV6-2/TRBV6-3	TRBJ2-6
TGCAGCGTGGGGGGGGATATTAACTATGGCTACACCTTC	CSVGGDINYGYTF	-	few	TRBV29-1	TRBJ1-2
TGTGCCATCAGTGAGTCGGAAGGGACAAGTAGCAATCAGCCCCAGCATTTT	CAISESEGTSSNQPQHF	-	-	TRBV10-3	TRBJ1-5
TGTGCCAGCAGGGAGCCGGGACAGGGTCATTTTGAAAAACTGTTTTTT	CASREPGQGHFEKLFF	TRBD1	few	TRBV12-3/TRBV12-4	TRBJ1-4
TGTGCCAGCAGACACGGGCGTCTCTCCTACAATGAGCAGTTCTTC	CASRHGRLSYNEQFF	-	-	TRBV6-2/TRBV6-3	TRBJ2-1
TGTGCCAGCAGTCCTGGGGGGACTACCACCTACGAGCAGTACTTC	CASSPGGTTTYEQYF	TRBD2	-	TRBV7-2	TRBJ2-7
TGCGCCAGCAGCTTGGCTCAGCCTGGGGAGACCCAGTACTTC	CASSLAQPGETQYF	-	few	TRBV5-1	TRBJ2-5
TGTGCCAGCAGCCCCCCGACGGGTTATGGCGGGGAGACCCAGTACTTC	CASSPPTGYGGETQYF	-	-	TRBV9	TRBJ2-5
TGTGCGAGCATCGGGGTATCGGGGGAGTTCTCTCGATACGAGCAGTACTTC	CASIGVSGEFSRYEQYF	-	few	TRBV27	TRBJ2-7
TGTGCCAGCGGATATAGCACAACCTCCTACAATGAGCAGTCCTTC	CASGYSTTSYNEQSF	-	-	TRBV6-1	TRBJ2-1
TGCAGTGCTCCCCCTGACAGCTTGGGAGCTTTCTTT	CSAPPDSLGAFF	-	-	TRBV20-1	TRBJ1-1
TGCAGTGCTCCCCAGGTTGGAGCCTATGGCTACACCTTC	CSAPQVGAYGYTF	-	-	TRBV20-1	TRBJ1-2
TGTGCCAGCAGCCAGACACAGGGATTAGGTGAAAAACTGTTTTTT	CASSQTQGLGEKLFF	-	-	TRBV7-2	TRBJ1-4
TGTGCCAGCACCCCTTTCAGTATTCGGGAGCTGTTTTTT	CASTPFSIRELFF	-	-	TRBV7-9	TRBJ2-2
TGCGCCAGCAGCTTGGAACCGGGAAAATACACAGATACGCAGTATTTT	CASSLEPGKYTDTQYF	-	few	TRBV5-1	TRBJ2-3
TGTGCCAGCAGCCCGCAACCTCCGACAGGGTACTCCGGGGAGCTGTTTTTT	CASSPQPPTGYSGELFF	TRBD1	-	TRBV7-7	TRBJ2-2
TGCAGTGCCATTGACAGCTCTGGGGCCAACGTCCTGACTTTC	CSAIDSSGANVLTF	-	-	TRBV20-1	TRBJ2-6
TGTGCCAGCGGTCGAGGGACAGGAGCAGATACGCAGTATTTT	CASGRGTGADTQYF	TRBD1	few	TRBV9	TRBJ2-3
TGTGCCAGCAGTCCCGGGCGGACTAGCGGAGTGGATACGCAGTATTTT	CASSPGRTSGVDTQYF	TRBD2	-	TRBV12-3/TRBV12-4	TRBJ2-3
TGTGCCAGCAGCTTGGGCGGGAGGACCTCCTACGAGCAGTACTTC	CASSLGGRTSYEQYF	TRBD2	many	TRBV7-2	TRBJ2-7
TGTGCCAGTGGCCCGCGGGACTCCAACTACAATGAGCAGTTCTTC	CASGPRDSNYNEQFF	-	-	TRBV12-3/TRBV12-4	TRBJ2-1